The 16 T cell receptor beta chains below all came from one sample that was sequenced in a study of T cell repertoires in cytomegalovirus infection (dated by TCRdb to the late 2010s). This sample was sequenced with an Illumina HiSeq 1500. The public reads were quality trimmed at Q25 with fastp and then assembled into clones with MiXCR by TCRdb, keeping productive beta chains. Each CDR3 protein gets just one entry, which takes the most common genes and DNA from the rows behind it. For this sample the table gives fewer than 950,000 distinct CDR3 sequences, of which less than 35% were detected only once. The ten largest make up around 12% of the sample. The sample's treatment or condition label is to be understood as: in vitro stimulation with specific CMV peptide epitopes to enrich CMV-specific T cells. For these TCRs, the target antigens are not known. Sequences were derived from cultured CD8+ T cells from PBMCs, sampled from culture after CMV antigen stimulation. Source of these receptors: a human donor in good health (CMV status not recorded). Some clones in this sample may be carry-over from other donors' samples.

The chain combines TRBV7-4 with TRBJ1-3, with D possibly being TRBD1 (5 bases). The CDR3 is made up of 11 amino acids. The V end lost 5 bases, the J end lost 14 bases, and 13 bases lay between the germline ends. Germline lookup yields CDR1 SGHVT and CDR2 SQSDAQ. In DNA, the CDR3 is TGTGCCAGCAGCGCAGGGACGAAGGTATATTTT. Residues: CASSAGTKVYF.

There are many counts of this clonotype. The V call is TRBV12-3 or TRBV12-4, the J call TRBJ2-7; D not certain. This CDR3 is built from 19 residues. V was pared by 3 bases and J by 3 bases, with 27 bases between. CDR3 sequence: CASSFVLLNGTQRIYEQYF. CDR3 nucleotide sequence: TGTGCCAGCAGTTTCGTTCTCCTGAACGGAACCCAAAGGATCTACGAGCAGTACTTC.

The rearrangement links TRBV29-1 to TRBJ2-1, with D perhaps matching TRBD1 or TRBD2 (6 bases each). There are 12 residues in the CDR3. Per the germline V gene, CDR1 is SQVTM and CDR2 is ANQGSEA. The V and J ends lost 6 bases and 12 bases respectively, with 18 bases between them. The CDR3 DNA sequence: TGCAGCGTAGATTCAGGGGAACTAGCGCAGTTCTTC. This translates into CSVDSGELAQFF.

This chain joins TRBV27 and TRBJ1-5, with D uncertain. Germline V gives CDR1 MNHEY, CDR2 SMNVEV (reference sequence). The CDR3 sequence is 13 residues long. The V end lost 3 bases, the J end lost 6 bases, and 9 bases lay between the germline ends. The DNA of the CDR3 is TGTGCCAGCAGTTTCACAGTTTCTCAGCCCCAGCATTTT. Its protein product is CASSFTVSQPQHF.

This chain joins TRBV23-1 and TRBJ2-3; D is unresolved. TRBV23-1 is an ORF, and what it does is uncertain. The V end lost 3 bases, the J end lost 0 bases, and 22 bases lay between the germline ends. The CDR3 extends over 19 amino acids. The CDR3: CASSHPDGWADTSTDTQYF. The CDR3 DNA is TGCGCCAGCAGTCACCCCGACGGTTGGGCCGACACTAGCACAGATACGCAGTATTTT.

With respect to this clonotype: With a much larger clone just one base away, this may be a read error. This chain links TRBV7-6 with TRBJ1-6, with 7 bases aligning to TRBD1. The CDR3 loop spans 15 amino acids. From germline, CDR1 is SGHVS and CDR2 FNYEAQ. The CDR3 DNA reads TGTGCCAGCAGCCTAGCTACAGGGGTTAATTCACCCCTCTACTTT. Translation gives CASSLATGVNSPLYF.

This clonotype was observed a few times. The chain joins TRBV7-9 to TRBJ2-3; TRBD2 might be the D (6 bases). Germline assignment: CDR1 SEHNR and CDR2 FQNEAQ (reference sequence). CDR3 length equals 14 residues. V lost 5 bases to trimming and J lost 2 bases, with 11 bases between them. The CDR3 bases are TGTGCCAGCAGCCCGGGACTTCTCACAGATACGCAGTATTTT. As protein: CASSPGLLTDTQYF.

This chain joins TRBV14 and TRBJ2-5; D possibly corresponds to TRBD2 (6 bases). CDR3 length: 16 residues. Trimming left V 4 bases short and J 2 bases short, with 17 bases between. Germline CDR1 SGHDN, CDR2 FVKESK. CDR3 bases: TGTGCCAGCAGCCTGGAGGGTGACGGGATACAAGAGACCCAGTACTTC. It encodes CASSLEGDGIQETQYF.

The CDR3 reads CASSPGAGQGYTF. CDR3 nucleotide sequence: TGTGCCAGCAGTCCCGGGGCCGGACAGGGTTACACCTTC. The chain has TRBV6-8 and TRBJ1-2; the match to TRBD1 covers 8 bases. The CDR3 has 13 amino acids. V lost 5 bases and J lost 11; bases outside the gene matches: 10. Germline lookup yields CDR1 MNHGY and CDR2 SAAAGT.

The chain uses TRBV12-3 or TRBV12-4 and TRBJ1-1, with TRBD1 matching 9 bases. Trimming cost V 3 bases and J 0 bases; bases outside gene matches: 2. The CDR3 runs 15 residues. The CDR3 nucleotides are TGTGCCAGCAGTTTCGACAGGGGGATGAACACTGAAGCTTTCTTT. Translating it yields CASSFDRGMNTEAFF.

V usage is TRBV28 and J usage is TRBJ1-2; D remains ambiguous. The CDR3 is 16 residues long. V was pared by 6 bases and J by 6 bases, with 23 bases between. The germline gives CDR1 MDHEN, CDR2 SYDVKM. This CDR3 is CASSIPLRTVVDGYTF. The CDR3 DNA sequence: TGTGCCAGCAGCATCCCCCTTAGGACCGTCGTTGATGGCTACACCTTC.

The gene calls are TRBV7-9 and TRBJ1-5; 9 positions match TRBD1. The CDR3 has 17 amino acids. Germline values: CDR1 SEHNR, CDR2 FQNEAQ (reference sequence). V shed 4 bases and J 4 bases; nucleotides not matched to a gene: 11. CDR3 sequence reads: CASSSSDRGRGNQPQHF. The CDR3 DNA follows: TGTGCCAGCAGCTCTTCGGACAGGGGAAGAGGGAATCAGCCCCAGCATTTT. Complete variable domain (other parts from reference TRBV7-9 and TRBJ1-5): DTGVSQNPRHKITKRGQNVTFRCDPISEHNRLYWYRQTLGQGPEFLTYFQNEAQLEKSRLLSDRFSAERPKGSFSTLEIQRTEQGDSAMYLCASSSSDRGRGNQPQHFGDGTRLSIL.

The J gene is TRBJ1-1, the V gene TRBV4-3; no clear D gene. Per germline, CDR1 LGHNA and CDR2 YSLEER. The CDR3 sequence is 16 residues long. V gave up 1 base and J gave up 3 bases, with 15 bases separating them. CDR3 in amino acids: CASSQGIFQVHTEAFF. For the CDR3, the DNA is TGCGCCAGCAGCCAAGGAATATTCCAGGTCCACACTGAAGCTTTCTTT.

As concerns this clonotype: Lacking the conserved final phenylalanine or tryptophan, this CDR3 likely reflects a read error. V is TRBV4-3 and J is TRBJ2-1, with TRBD1 matching 9 bases. The trim removed 3 bases at V and 8 bases at J, leaving 11 bases unmatched. The CDR3 is 16 residues long. CDR1 and CDR2 from the germline V gene are LGHNA and YSLEER. The CDR3 is CASSHSGTGLRYEQFL. CDR3 nucleotides: TGCGCCAGCAGCCATTCCGGGACAGGGTTGAGGTATGAGCAGTTCCTC.

The V call is TRBV27, the J call TRBJ1-1; D uncertain. This CDR3 is 14 amino acids long. The V end lost 6 bases, the J end lost 4 bases, and 15 bases lay between the germline ends. Germline-derived CDR1 and CDR2 are MNHEY and SMNVEV (reference sequence). Here the CDR3 DNA reads TGTGCCAGCAGGGACGCGGGGATTGGCACTGAAGCTTTCTTT. This gives the protein CASRDAGIGTEAFF.

This clonotype was counted ten times or more. This CDR3 reads CASSSRPSGDTQYF. For the CDR3, the DNA is TGTGCCAGCAGCTCACGACCGTCGGGGGATACGCAGTATTTT. The genes are TRBV7-2 and TRBJ2-3, with D possibly matching TRBD2 (5 bases). From germline, CDR1 is SGHTA and CDR2 FQGNSA. The length of the CDR3 is 14 residues. V lost 4 bases and J 6 bases, leaving 14 bases between the germline ends.